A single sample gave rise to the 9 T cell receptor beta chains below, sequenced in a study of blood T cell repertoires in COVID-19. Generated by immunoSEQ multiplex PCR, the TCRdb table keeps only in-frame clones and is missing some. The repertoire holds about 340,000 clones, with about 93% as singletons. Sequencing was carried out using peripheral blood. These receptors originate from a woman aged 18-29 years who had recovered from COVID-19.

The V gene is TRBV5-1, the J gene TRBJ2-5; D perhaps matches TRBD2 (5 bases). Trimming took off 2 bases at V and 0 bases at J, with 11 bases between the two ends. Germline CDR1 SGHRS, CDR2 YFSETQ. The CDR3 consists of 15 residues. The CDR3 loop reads CASSFLSSDQETQYF. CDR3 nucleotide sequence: TGCGCCAGCAGCTTTTTGAGTAGCGACCAAGAGACCCAGTACTTC.

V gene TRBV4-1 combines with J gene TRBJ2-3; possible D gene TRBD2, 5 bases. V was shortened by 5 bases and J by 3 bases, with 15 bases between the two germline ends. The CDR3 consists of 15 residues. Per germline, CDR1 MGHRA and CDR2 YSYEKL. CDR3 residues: CASSDLEGRTDTQYF. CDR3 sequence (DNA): TGCGCCAGCAGCGATCTTGAGGGTAGGACAGATACGCAGTATTTT.

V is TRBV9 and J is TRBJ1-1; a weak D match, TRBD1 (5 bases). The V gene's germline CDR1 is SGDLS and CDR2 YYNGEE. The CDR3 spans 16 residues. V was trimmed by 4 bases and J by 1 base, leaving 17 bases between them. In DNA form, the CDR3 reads TGTGCCAGCAGCCCCCAGATCGGGGGGGGGAACACTGAAGCTTTCTTT. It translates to CASSPQIGGGNTEAFF.

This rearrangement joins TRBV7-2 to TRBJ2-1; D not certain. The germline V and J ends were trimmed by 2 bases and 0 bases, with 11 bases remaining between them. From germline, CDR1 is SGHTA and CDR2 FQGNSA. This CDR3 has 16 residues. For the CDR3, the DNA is TGTGCCAGCAGCTTAATGGGCCGGTTCTCCTACAATGAGCAGTTCTTC. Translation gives CASSLMGRFSYNEQFF.

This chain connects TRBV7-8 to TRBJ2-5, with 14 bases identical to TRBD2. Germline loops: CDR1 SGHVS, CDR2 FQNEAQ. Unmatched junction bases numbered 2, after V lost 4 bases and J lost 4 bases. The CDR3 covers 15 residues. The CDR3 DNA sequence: TGTGCCAGCAGCTCGGGACTAGCGGGAGCAGAGACCCAGTACTTC. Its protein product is CASSSGLAGAETQYF.

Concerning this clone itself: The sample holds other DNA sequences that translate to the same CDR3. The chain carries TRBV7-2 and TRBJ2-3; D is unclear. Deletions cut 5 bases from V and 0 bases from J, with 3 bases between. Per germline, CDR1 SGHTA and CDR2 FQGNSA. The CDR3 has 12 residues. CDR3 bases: TGTGCCAGCAGCATAAGCACAGATACGCAGTATTTT. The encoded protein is CASSISTDTQYF.

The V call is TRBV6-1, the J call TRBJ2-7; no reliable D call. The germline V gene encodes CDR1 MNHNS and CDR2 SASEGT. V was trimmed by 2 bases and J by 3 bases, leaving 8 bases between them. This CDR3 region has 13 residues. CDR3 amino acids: CASSERGRYEQYV. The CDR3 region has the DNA TGTGCCAGCAGTGAACGAGGCCGCTACGAGCAGTACGTC.

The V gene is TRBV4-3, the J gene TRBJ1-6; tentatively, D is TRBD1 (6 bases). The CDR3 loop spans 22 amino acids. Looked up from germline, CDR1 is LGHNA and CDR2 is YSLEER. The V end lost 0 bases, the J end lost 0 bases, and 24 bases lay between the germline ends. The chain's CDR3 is CASSQDPPGGRYPSSYNSPLHF. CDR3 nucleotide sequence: TGCGCCAGCAGCCAAGATCCGCCGGGGGGGCGGTACCCTAGCTCCTATAATTCACCCCTCCACTTT.

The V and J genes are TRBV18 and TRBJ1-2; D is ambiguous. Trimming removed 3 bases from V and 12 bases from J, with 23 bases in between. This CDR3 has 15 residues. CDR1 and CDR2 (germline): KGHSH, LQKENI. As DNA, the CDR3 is TGTGCCAGCTCACCTCTGACACCGGGGTCTTTTTTTGACACCTTC. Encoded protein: CASSPLTPGSFFDTF.